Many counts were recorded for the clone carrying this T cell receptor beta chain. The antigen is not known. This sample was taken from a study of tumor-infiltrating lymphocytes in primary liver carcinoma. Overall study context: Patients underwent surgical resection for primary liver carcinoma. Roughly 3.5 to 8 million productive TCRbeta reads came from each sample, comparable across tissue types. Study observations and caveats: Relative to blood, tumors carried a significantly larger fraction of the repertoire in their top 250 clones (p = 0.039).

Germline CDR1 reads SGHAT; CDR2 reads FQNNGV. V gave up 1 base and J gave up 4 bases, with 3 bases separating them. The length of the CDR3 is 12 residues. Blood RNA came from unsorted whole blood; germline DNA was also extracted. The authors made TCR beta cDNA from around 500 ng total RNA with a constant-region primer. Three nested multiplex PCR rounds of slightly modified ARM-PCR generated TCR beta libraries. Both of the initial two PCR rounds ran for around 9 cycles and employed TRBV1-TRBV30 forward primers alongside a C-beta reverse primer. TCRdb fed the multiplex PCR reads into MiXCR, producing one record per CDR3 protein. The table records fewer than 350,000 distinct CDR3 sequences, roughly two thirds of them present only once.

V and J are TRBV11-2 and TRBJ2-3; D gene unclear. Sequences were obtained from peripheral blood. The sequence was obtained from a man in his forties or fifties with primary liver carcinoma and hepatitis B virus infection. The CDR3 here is CASSLAADTQYF. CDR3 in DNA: TGTGCCAGCAGCTTAGCTGCAGATACGCAGTATTTT.